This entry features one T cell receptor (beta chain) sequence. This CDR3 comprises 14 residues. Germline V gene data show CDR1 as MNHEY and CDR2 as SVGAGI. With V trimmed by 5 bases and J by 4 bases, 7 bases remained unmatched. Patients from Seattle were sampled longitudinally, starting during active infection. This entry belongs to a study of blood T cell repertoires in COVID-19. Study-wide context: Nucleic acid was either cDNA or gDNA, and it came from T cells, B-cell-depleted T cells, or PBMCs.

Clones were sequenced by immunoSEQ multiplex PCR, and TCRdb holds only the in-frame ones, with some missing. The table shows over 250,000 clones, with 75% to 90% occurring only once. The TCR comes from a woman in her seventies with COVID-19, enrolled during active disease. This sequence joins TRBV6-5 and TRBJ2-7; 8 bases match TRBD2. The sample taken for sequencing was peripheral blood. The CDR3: CASSPGTSFYEQYF. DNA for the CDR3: TGTGCCAGCAGTCCCGGGACTAGTTTTTACGAGCAGTACTTC.